These 10 T cell receptor beta chains originate from one sample sequenced in a study of molecular identifiers for immune sequencing clone quantification. Each CDR3 protein is one row after TCRdb ran MiXCR on the PCR reads. In the table there are about 640,000 distinct CDR3 sequences, approximately 20% of which are singletons. Sequencing was carried out using naive CD8+ T cells from blood, with Jurkat cell RNA spiked in. Specified subset: FACS-sorted CD8+CD4-CCR7+CD45RA+ naive T cells. All receptors derive from a human donor in good health. Some libraries in this study had Jurkat cell RNA spiked in.

This clonotype was observed at least ten times. This sequence joins TRBV7-9 and TRBJ2-7; tentatively, D is TRBD2 (6 bases). Trimming shortened V by 1 base and J by 6 bases, and 13 bases separated the two germline ends. Looked up from germline, CDR1 is SEHNR and CDR2 is FQNEAQ (reference sequence). The CDR3 covers 14 residues. Written as DNA, the CDR3 is TGTGCCAGCAGCTTAGGACTAGATCGGGGCGAGCAGTACTTC. As protein: CASSLGLDRGEQYF.

V and J are TRBV7-9 and TRBJ1-1; 9 bases map to TRBD1. This CDR3 has 13 residues. V trimming: 8 bases; J trimming: 6 bases; junction bases outside the gene matches: 7. Germline CDR1 reads SEHNR; CDR2 reads FQNEAQ (reference sequence). CDR3 sequence reads: CASHRGRIPEAFF. CDR3 coding DNA: TGTGCCAGCCACAGGGGGCGAATCCCTGAAGCTTTCTTT. The full variable domain, its missing parts supplied by reference TRBV7-9 and TRBJ1-1, is DTGVSQNPRHKITKRGQNVTFRCDPISEHNRLYWYRQTLGQGPEFLTYFQNEAQLEKSRLLSDRFSAERPKGSFSTLEIQRTEQGDSAMYLCASHRGRIPEAFFGQGTRLTVV.

Many counts were recorded for this clonotype. The chain recombines TRBV11-2 with TRBJ2-1; no reliable D call. The V and J ends lost 10 bases and 10 bases respectively, with 23 bases between them. The CDR3 has 14 residues. CDR1 SGHAT and CDR2 FQNNGV come from the germline V gene. CDR3 amino acids: CATPGRKPDGEQFF. The CDR3 DNA reads TGTGCCACCCCTGGAAGGAAGCCGGATGGGGAGCAGTTCTTC.

This clonotype was seen more than once but under ten times. V is TRBV12-3 or TRBV12-4 and J is TRBJ2-3; D unresolved. The V and J ends lost 6 bases and 4 bases respectively, with 14 bases between them. The CDR3 covers 14 residues. The CDR3 region is CASRSPDAPDTQYF. In nucleotides, the CDR3 is TGTGCCAGCAGATCCCCAGACGCCCCAGATACGCAGTATTTT.

This rearrangement joins TRBV20-1 to TRBJ2-7; D is undetermined. CDR3 length: 14 amino acids. From germline, CDR1 is DFQATT and CDR2 SNEGSKA (reference sequence). Trimming stripped 3 bases from V and 2 bases from J, with 14 bases between. Here the CDR3 reads CSASSRRATYEQYF. The CDR3 region has the DNA TGCAGTGCTAGCTCGCGCCGAGCCACCTACGAGCAGTACTTC.

This clonotype appeared a few times. The CDR3 sequence is CASSLRGTGGTSGANVLTF. The CDR3 bases are TGTGCCAGCAGCTTGCGGGGGACAGGGGGCACCTCTGGGGCCAACGTCCTGACTTTC. The chain uses TRBV5-6 and TRBJ2-6; 12 bases are shared with TRBD1. Germline-derived CDR1 and CDR2 are SGHDT and YYEEEE. The CDR3 totals 19 residues. The junction had 5 bases not matched to a gene; V was cut back by 1 base and J by 0 bases.

The V and J genes are TRBV7-9 and TRBJ2-3; 11 positions match TRBD2. The CDR3 loop spans 16 amino acids. Trimming cost V 4 bases and J 2 bases; bases outside gene matches: 5. Germline V lookup: CDR1 SEHNR, CDR2 FQNEAQ (reference sequence). CDR3 nucleotides: TGTGCCAGCAGCTCACTAGCGGGGGCTACCACAGATACGCAGTATTTT. Amino acid sequence: CASSSLAGATTDTQYF.

The sample holds many counts of this clonotype. The genes are TRBV4-3 and TRBJ2-3; D gene unclear. Germline V lookup: CDR1 LGHNA, CDR2 YSLEER. This CDR3 is built from 14 residues. V lost 0 bases and J 7 bases, leaving 11 bases between the germline ends. The CDR3 nucleotides read TGCGCCAGCAGCCAAGATCTAACGCCCAATACGCAGTATTTT. It codes for CASSQDLTPNTQYF.

In its sample, this clonotype was seen a few times. The chain uses TRBV6-2 or TRBV6-3 and TRBJ2-1, with D possibly being TRBD2 (5 bases). Germline CDR1 MNHEY, CDR2 SVGEGT. The CDR3 length is 13 residues. Trimming removed 6 bases from V and 7 bases from J, with 13 bases in between. The DNA for the CDR3 is TGTGCCAGCAGCTATTACCCGGGGAATGAGCAGTTCTTC. This sequence encodes CASSYYPGNEQFF.

The table lists this clonotype with many counts. The genes are TRBV28 and TRBJ2-3; 7 nucleotides match TRBD1. Germline loops: CDR1 MDHEN, CDR2 SYDVKM. The CDR3 contains 15 residues. With 3 bases clipped from V and 3 bases from J, the junction kept 6 bases outside the gene matches. Written as DNA, the CDR3 is TGTGCCAGCAGTTTGGATAACAGGGGAACAGATACGCAGTATTTT. Protein product: CASSLDNRGTDTQYF.